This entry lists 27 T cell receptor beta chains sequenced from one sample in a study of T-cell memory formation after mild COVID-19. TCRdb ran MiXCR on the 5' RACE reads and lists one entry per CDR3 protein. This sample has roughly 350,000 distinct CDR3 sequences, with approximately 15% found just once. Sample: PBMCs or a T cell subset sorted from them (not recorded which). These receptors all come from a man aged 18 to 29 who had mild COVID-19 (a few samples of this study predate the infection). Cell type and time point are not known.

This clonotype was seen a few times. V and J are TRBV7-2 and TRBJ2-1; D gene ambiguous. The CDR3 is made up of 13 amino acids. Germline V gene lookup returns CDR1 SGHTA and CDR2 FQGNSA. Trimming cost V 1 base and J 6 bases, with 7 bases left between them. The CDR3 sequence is CASSLGVSNEQFF. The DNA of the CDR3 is TGTGCCAGCAGCTTAGGAGTCAGCAATGAGCAGTTCTTC.

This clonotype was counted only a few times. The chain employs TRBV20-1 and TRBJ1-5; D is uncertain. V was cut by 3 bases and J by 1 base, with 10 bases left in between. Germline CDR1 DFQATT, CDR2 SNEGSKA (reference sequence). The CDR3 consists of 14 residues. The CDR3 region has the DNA TGCAGTGCTAGGGGAGTGGGGAGCAATCAGCCCCAGCATTTT. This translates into CSARGVGSNQPQHF.

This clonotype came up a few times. This CDR3 reads CSLIRGHNVNEQFF. The DNA for the CDR3 is TGCAGTCTTATTAGGGGGCACAATGTCAATGAGCAGTTCTTC. The chain joins TRBV20-1 to TRBJ2-1, with 7 bases lining up with TRBD1. The CDR3 totals 14 residues. Germline-derived CDR1 and CDR2 are DFQATT and SNEGSKA (reference sequence). V shed 8 bases and J 6 bases; nucleotides not matched to a gene: 13.

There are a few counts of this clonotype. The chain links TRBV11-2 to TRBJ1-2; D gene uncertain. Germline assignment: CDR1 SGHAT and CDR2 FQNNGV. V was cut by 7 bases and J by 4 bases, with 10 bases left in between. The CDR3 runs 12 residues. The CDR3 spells CASTGRSYGYTF. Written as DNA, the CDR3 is TGTGCCAGCACCGGACGGAGCTATGGCTACACCTTC. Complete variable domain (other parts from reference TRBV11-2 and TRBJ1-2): EAGVAQSPRYKIIEKRQSVAFWCNPISGHATLYWYQQILGQGPKLLIQFQNNGVVDDSQLPKDRFSAERLKGVDSTLKIQPAKLEDSAVYLCASTGRSYGYTFGSGTRLTVV.

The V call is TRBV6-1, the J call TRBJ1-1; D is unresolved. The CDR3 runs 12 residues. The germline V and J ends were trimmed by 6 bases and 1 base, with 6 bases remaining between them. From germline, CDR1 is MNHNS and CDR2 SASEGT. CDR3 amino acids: CASRRRNTEAFF. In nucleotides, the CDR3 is TGTGCCAGCAGACGCCGGAACACTGAAGCTTTCTTT.

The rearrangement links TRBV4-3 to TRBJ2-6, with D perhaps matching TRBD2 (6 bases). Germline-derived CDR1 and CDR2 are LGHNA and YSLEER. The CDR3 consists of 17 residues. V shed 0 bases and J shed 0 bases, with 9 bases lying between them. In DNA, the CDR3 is TGCGCCAGCAGCCAAGATAAGCGGGCCTCTGGGGCCAACGTCCTGACTTTC. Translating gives CASSQDKRASGANVLTF.

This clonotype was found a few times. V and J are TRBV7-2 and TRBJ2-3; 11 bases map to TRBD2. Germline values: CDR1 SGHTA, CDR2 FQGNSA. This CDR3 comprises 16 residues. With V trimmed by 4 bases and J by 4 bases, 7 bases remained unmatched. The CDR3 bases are TGTGCCAGCAGCTCCCATAGCGGGGGGGCGGCAGATACGCAGTATTTT. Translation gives CASSSHSGGAADTQYF.

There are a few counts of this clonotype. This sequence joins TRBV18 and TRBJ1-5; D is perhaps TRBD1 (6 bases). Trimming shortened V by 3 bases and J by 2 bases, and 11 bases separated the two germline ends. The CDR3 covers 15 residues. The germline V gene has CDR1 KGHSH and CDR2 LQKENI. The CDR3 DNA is TGTGCCAGCTCACCGAACGGGGGCGGCAATCAGCCCCAGCATTTT. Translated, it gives CASSPNGGGNQPQHF.

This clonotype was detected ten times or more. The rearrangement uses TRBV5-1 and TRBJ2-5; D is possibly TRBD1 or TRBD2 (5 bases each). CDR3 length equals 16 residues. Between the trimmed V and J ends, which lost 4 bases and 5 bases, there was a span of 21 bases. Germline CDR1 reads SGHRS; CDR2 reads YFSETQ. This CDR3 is CASSEWGNRGHETQYF. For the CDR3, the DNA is TGCGCCAGCAGCGAATGGGGGAATAGAGGTCACGAGACCCAGTACTTC.

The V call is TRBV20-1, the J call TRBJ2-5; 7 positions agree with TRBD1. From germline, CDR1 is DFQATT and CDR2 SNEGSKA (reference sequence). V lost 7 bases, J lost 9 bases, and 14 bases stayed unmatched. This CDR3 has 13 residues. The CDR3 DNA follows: TGCAGTGTAATTACCACAGGGGATGAGCCCCAGTACTTC. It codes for CSVITTGDEPQYF.

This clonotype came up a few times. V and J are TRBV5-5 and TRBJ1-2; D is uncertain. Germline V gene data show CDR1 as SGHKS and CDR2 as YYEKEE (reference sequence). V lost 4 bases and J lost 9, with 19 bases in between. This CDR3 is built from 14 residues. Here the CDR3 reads CASSPQVDKRRYTF. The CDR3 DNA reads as TGTGCCAGCAGCCCCCAGGTCGATAAGCGGCGCTACACCTTC.

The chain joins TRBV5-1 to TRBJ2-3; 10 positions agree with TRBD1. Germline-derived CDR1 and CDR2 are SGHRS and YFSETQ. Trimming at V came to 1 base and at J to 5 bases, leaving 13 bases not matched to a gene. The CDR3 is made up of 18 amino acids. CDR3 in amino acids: CASSLSPGQGYGEDTQYF. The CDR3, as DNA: TGCGCCAGCAGCTTGTCTCCGGGACAGGGGTACGGAGAAGATACGCAGTATTTT. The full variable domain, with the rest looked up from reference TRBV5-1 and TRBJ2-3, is KAGVTQTPRYLIKTRGQQVTLSCSPISGHRSVSWYQQTPGQGLQFLFEYFSETQRNKGNFPGRFSGRQFSNSRSEMNVSTLELGDSALYLCASSLSPGQGYGEDTQYFGPGTRLTVL.

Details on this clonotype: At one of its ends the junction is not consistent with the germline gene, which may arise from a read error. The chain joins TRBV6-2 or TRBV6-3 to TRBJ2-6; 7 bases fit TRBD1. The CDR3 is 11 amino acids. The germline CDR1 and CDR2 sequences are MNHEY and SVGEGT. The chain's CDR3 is CASSYGETGYF. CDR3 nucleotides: TGTGCCAGCAGTTACGGCGAGACAGGGTACTTC.

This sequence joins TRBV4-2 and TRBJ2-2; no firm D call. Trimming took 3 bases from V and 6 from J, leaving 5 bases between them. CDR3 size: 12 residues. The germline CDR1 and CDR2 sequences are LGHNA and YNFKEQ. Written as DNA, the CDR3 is TGTGCCAGCAGCCACGGTTCCGGGGAGCTGTTTTTT. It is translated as CASSHGSGELFF.

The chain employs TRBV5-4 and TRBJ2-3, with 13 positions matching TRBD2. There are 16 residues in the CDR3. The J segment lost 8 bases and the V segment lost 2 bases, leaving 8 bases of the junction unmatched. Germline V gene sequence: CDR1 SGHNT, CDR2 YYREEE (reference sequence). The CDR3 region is CASSLRTSGGFGTQYF. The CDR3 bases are TGTGCCAGCAGCTTAAGGACTAGCGGGGGTTTCGGTACGCAGTATTTT.

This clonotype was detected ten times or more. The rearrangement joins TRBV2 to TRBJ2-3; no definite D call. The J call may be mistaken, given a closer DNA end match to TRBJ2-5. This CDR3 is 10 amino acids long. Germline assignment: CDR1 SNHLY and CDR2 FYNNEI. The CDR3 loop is CASSEGTQYF. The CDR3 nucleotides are TGTGCCAGCAGTGAAGGGACCCAGTACTTC.

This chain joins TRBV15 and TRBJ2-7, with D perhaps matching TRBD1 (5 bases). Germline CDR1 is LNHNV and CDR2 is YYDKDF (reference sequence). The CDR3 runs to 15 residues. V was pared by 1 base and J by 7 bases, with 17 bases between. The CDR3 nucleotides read TGTGCCACCAGCAGAGGAGTCACCGCCTACAGGGAGCAGTACGTC. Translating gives CATSRGVTAYREQYV.

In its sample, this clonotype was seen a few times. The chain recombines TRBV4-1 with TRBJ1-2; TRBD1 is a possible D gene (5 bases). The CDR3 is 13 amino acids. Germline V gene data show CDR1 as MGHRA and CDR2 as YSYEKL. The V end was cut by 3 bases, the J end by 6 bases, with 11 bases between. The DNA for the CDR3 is TGCGCCAGCAGCCACCCGGGACTTGATGGCTACACCTTC. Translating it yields CASSHPGLDGYTF.

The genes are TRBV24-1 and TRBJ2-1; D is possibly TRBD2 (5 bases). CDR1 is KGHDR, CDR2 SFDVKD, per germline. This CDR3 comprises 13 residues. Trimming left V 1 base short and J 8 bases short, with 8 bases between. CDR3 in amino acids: CATSDFWRDEQFF. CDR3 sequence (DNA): TGTGCCACCAGTGATTTCTGGCGGGATGAGCAGTTCTTC.

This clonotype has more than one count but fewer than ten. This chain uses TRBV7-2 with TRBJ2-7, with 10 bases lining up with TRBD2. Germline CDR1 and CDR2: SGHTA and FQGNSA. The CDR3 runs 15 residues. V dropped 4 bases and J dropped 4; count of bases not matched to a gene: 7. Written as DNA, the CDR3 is TGTGCCAGCAGCTCCCAGCGGGGGGGCGGTTACGAGCAGTACGTC. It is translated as CASSSQRGGGYEQYV.

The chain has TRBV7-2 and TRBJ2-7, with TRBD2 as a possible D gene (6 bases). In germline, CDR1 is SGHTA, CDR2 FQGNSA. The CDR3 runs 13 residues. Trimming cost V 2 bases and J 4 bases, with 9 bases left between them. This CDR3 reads CASSLMEGYEQYV. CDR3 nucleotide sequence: TGTGCCAGCAGCTTAATGGAGGGTTACGAGCAGTACGTC.

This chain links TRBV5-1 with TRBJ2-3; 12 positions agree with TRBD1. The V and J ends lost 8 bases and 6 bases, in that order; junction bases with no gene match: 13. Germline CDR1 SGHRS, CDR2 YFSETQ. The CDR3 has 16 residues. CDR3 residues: CASTLRTGQGADTQYF. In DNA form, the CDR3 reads TGCGCCAGTACGTTGCGGACGGGACAGGGGGCGGATACGCAGTATTTT.

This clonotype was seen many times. The CDR3 spells CASSGRAGELFF. CDR3 nucleotides: TGTGCCAGCAGCGGACGGGCCGGGGAGCTGTTTTTT. The chain carries TRBV7-3 and TRBJ2-2, with D hard to call. The CDR3 is 12 amino acids. V lost 5 bases to trimming and J lost 6 bases, with 7 bases between them. CDR1 SGHTA and CDR2 FQGTGA come from the germline V gene.

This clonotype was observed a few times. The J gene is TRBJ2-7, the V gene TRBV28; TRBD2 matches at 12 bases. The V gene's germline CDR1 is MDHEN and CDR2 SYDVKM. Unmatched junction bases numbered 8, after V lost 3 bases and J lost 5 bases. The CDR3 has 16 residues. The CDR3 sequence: CASSFPTSGGIDEQYV. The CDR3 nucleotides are TGTGCCAGCAGTTTCCCCACTAGCGGGGGGATCGACGAGCAGTACGTC.

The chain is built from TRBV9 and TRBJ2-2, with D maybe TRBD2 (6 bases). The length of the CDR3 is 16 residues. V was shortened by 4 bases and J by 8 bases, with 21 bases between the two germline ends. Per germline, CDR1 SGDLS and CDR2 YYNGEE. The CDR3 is CASSPGGTARGGELFF. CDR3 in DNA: TGTGCCAGCAGCCCAGGAGGGACCGCCAGAGGTGGGGAGCTGTTTTTT.

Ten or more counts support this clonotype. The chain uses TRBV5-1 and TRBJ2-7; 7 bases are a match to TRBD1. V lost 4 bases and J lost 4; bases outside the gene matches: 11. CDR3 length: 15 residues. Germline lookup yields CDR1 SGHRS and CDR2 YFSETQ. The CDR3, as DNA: TGCGCCAGCAGCCAGAGGACAGGAGCCGCGTACGAGCAGTACTTC. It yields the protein CASSQRTGAAYEQYF.

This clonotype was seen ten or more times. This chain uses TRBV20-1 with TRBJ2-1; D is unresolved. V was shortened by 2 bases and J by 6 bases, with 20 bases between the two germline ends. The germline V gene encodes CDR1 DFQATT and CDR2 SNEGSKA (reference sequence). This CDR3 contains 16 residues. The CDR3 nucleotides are TGCAGTGCTAGACTCCCCGGACCCGCGAGCTTCAATGAGCAGTTCTTC. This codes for CSARLPGPASFNEQFF.